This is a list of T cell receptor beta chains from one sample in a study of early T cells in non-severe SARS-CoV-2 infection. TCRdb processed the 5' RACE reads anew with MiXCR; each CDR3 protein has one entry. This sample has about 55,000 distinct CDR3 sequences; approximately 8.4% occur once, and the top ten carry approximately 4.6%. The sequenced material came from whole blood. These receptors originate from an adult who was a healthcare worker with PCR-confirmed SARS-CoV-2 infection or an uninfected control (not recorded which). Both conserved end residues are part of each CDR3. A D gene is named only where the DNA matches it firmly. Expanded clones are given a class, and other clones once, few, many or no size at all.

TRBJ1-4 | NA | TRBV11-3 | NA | CASSLDTPTGWEKLFF | TGTGCCAGCAGCTTAGACACCCCGACGGGATGGGAAAAACTGTTTTTT
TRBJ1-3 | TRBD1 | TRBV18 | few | CASSQAPWTGGSGNTIYF | TGTGCCAGCTCACAAGCCCCGTGGACAGGGGGGTCTGGAAACACCATATATTTT
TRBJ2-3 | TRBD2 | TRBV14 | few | CASSQKGGTSGYTDTQYF | TGTGCCAGCAGCCAAAAAGGGGGGACTAGCGGATACACAGATACGCAGTATTTT
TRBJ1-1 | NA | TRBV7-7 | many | CASSLMQNTEAFF | TGTGCCAGCAGCTTAATGCAGAACACTGAAGCTTTCTTT
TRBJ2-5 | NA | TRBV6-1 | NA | CASKTAPDNEETQYF | TGTGCCAGCAAAACCGCCCCGGACAACGAAGAGACCCAGTACTTC
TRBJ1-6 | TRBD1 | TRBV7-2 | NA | CASSFRGPLYNSPLHF | TGTGCCAGCAGCTTCAGGGGGCCCCTCTATAATTCACCCCTCCACTTT
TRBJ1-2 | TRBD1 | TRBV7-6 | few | CASSPHMLGTGDANYGYTF | TGTGCCAGCAGCCCCCATATGCTCGGGACAGGCGATGCTAACTATGGCTACACCTTC
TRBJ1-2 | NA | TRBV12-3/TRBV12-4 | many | CASSLTWDGGYGYTF | TGTGCCAGCAGTTTGACGTGGGATGGTGGGTATGGCTACACCTTC
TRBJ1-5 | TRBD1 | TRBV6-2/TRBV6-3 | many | CASSSLRNRGLQPQHF | TGTGCCAGCAGCTCTCTGAGGAACAGGGGGCTTCAGCCCCAGCATTTT
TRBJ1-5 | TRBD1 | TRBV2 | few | CASSEDRTPNQPQHF | TGTGCCAGCAGTGAGGACAGGACACCTAATCAGCCCCAGCATTTT
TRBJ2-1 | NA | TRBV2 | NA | CASSEALGEQFF | TGTGCCAGCAGTGAAGCGCTGGGTGAGCAGTTCTTC
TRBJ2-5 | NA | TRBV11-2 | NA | CASSLGGAPRWETQYF | TGTGCCAGCAGCTTAGGGGGGGCGCCACGTTGGGAGACCCAGTACTTC
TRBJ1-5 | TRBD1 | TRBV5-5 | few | CASSGEPGQGHYSNQPQHF | TGTGCCAGCAGCGGGGAACCGGGACAGGGACACTATAGCAATCAGCCCCAGCATTTT
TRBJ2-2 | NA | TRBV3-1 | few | CASSPSNTGELFF | TGTGCCAGCAGCCCCTCGAACACCGGGGAGCTGTTTTTT